This T cell receptor (beta chain) was identified during a study of blood T cell repertoires in COVID-19 (TCRdb year 2020). In the study overall: Samples covering the acute and convalescent phases of COVID-19 were provided by collaborators in the United States, Italy and Spain. The prospective study material was composed of cDNA or gDNA derived from T cells, B-cell-depleted T cells, or PBMCs. Subjects who had been exposed to COVID-19, were actively infected with it, or had recovered from it provided the deeply sampled blood TCRbeta repertoires that made up the dataset. The repertoires were released in a freely available public database meant as a resource for research on the immune response to SARS-CoV-2. Samples were obtained from the ongoing ImmuneRACE study (first 160 participants) and from 1,000 to 1,500 subjects provided by 6 global collaborators. The sample metadata nearly always contained a de-identified subject ID, COVID-19 status, age in years and sex. HLA class I and class II types, where available, came from metadata supplied by the sample provider rather than from assay-based typing.

One collaborating source in Seattle enrolled patients while the patients were actively infected and followed the patients over time throughout the course of disease. Each collaborating institution followed its own protocols to collect whole blood in K2EDTA tubes. For TCRbeta analysis, collaborator samples were shipped as frozen whole blood, as isolated PBMCs, or as DNA extracted from either sample type. What the authors observed across the whole study: The amount of clinical and demographic metadata varied by source and participant and was provided uncurated.

TCRbeta CDR3 regions were amplified from genomic DNA using the immunoSEQ Assay, a bias-controlled multiplex PCR. The authors processed their data as follows. The number of nucleated cells in each sample was estimated by amplification of reference gene primers within the assay. To quantify the absolute abundance of each unique TCRbeta CDR3 rearrangement, sequence reads were collapsed and filtered. Productive Simpson clonality was computed per sample as the square root of Simpson's diversity index over productive rearrangements. The clones in this table, taken by TCRdb from immuneACCESS, are in-frame only. Not every clone is retained; where verified, under half of the shortfall comes from an unresolved V gene, and the cause of the rest is unknown. The DNA was the basis for D and trimming; V, J and clone size are from that table. In this sample the table shows some 68,000 clones, about 90% of which occur a single time. Under 0.65% of the sample goes to the ten largest clones.

On this clone: Its specific antigen is unknown. No much larger clone is present one base from it, and per-base qualities are unavailable.

The TCR sequence derives from a man aged 50 or older with COVID-19, enrolled during active disease. Material: peripheral blood.

Read as DNA, the sequence is TGTGCCATCAGTGAGTATGCTAGCGGGAGAGAAGATACGCAGTATTTT. Its translation reads: CAISEYASGREDTQYF. This receptor chain uses TRBV10-3 and TRBJ2-3; 10 junctional bases match TRBD2. The germline V gene encodes CDR1 ENHRY and CDR2 SYGVKD. Here V drops 1 base and J drops 5 bases, and the junction holds 6 bases not matched to any gene. The CDR3 covers 16 residues, taking in both the cysteine and the phenylalanine. The CDR3 DNA has 48 bases and is translated from base 1.